This T cell receptor beta chain comes out of a study of beta chain features in type 1 diabetes. Donors contributed one heparinised blood draw apiece, averaging about 120 mL. Using CD45RO/CCR7/CD25/CD127/CD95/CD27, CD4+ naive, central memory, regulatory and stem cell-like memory cells were sorted. What was sequenced were expressed TCRB transcripts, since all of the isolated RNA had been reverse transcribed. The assay was immunoSEQ multiplex PCR, and TCRdb's table has in-frame clones only and misses some. The sample yields about 240,000 clones, 27% seen once. From germline, CDR1 is GTSNPN and CDR2 SVGIG (reference sequence). Between the trimmed V and J ends, which lost 3 bases and 2 bases, there was a span of 11 bases. This CDR3 region has 13 residues. This clone has just a few counts.

The chain links TRBV30 to TRBJ2-7; D may be TRBD1 or TRBD2 (5 bases each). The TCR comes from a man between 25 and 39 years old in good health. Material: central memory CD4+ T cells from blood. The CDR3 loop is CAWSRGSTYEQYF. CDR3 nucleotides: TGTGCCTGGAGCCGGGGCAGTACCTACGAGCAGTACTTC.